This TCR beta chain originates from a study of shared clonotypes between healthy human individuals. The protocol was immunoSEQ multiplex PCR, while the TCRdb copy is restricted to in-frame clones and leaves out a portion. The sample comprises about 2.4 million clones, under 95% of which are singletons, and 0.36% rests with the top ten. The CDR3 sequence is 18 residues long. Germline CDR1 is SGHDN and CDR2 is FVKESK. Trimming took 2 bases from V and 4 from J, leaving 20 bases between them. The clonotype was recovered from a man between 18 and 29 years old in good health. Some clones in this sample may be carry-over from other donors' samples. What was sequenced was naive CD4+ T cells from PBMCs. The subset is: CD45RA+ positively selected. This chain uses TRBV14 with TRBJ2-2; tentative D call: TRBD1 (5 bases). Here the CDR3 reads CASSQYRWQALSTGELFF. The CDR3 DNA follows: TGTGCCAGCAGCCAATACAGGTGGCAGGCCCTTTCCACCGGGGAGCTGTTTTTT.